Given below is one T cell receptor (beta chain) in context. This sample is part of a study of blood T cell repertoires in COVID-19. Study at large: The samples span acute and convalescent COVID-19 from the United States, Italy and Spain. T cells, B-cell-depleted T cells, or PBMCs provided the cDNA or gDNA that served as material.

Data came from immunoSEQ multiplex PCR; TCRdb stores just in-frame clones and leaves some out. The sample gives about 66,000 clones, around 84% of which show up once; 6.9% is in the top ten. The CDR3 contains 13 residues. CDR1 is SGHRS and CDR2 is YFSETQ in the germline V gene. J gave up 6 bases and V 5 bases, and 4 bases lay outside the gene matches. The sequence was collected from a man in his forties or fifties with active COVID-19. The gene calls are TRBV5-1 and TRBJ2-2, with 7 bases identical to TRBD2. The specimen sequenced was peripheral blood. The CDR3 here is CASSWTRPGELFF. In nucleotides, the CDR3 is TGCGCCAGCAGTTGGACTAGGCCCGGGGAGCTGTTTTTT. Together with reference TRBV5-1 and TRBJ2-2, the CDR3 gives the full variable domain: KAGVTQTPRYLIKTRGQQVTLSCSPISGHRSVSWYQQTPGQGLQFLFEYFSETQRNKGNFPGRFSGRQFSNSRSEMNVSTLELGDSALYLCASSWTRPGELFFGEGSRLTVL.